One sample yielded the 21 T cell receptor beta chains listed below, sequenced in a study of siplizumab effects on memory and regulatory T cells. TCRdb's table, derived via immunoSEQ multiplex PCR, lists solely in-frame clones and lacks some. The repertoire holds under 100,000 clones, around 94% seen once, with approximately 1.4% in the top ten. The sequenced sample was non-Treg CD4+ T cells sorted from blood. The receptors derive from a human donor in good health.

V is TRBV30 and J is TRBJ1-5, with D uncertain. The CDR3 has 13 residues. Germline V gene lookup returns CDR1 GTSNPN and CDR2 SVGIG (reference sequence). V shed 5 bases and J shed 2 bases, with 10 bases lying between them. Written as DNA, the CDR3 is TGTGCCTGGGGGGTGGTTGGCAATCAGCCCCAGCATTTT. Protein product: CAWGVVGNQPQHF.

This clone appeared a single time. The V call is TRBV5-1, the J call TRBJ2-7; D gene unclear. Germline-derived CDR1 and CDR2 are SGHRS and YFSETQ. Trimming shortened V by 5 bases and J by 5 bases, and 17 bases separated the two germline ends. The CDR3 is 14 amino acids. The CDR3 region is CASSGVLIEDEQYF. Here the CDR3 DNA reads TGCGCCAGCAGTGGGGTCCTGATAGAGGACGAGCAGTACTTC.

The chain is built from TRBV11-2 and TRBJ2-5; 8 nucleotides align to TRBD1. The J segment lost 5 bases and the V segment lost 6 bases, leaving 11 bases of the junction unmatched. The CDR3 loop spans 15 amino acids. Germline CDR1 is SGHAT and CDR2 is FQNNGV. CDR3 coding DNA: TGTGCCAGCAGAGGGACAGGCTTCTCCCGGGAGACCCAGTACTTC. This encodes CASRGTGFSRETQYF.

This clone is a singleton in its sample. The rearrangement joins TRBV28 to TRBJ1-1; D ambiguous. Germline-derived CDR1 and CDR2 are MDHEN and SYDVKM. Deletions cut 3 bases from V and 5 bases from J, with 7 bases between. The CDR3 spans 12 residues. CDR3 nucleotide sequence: TGTGCCAGCAGTTTGCAGGAAACTGAAGCTTTCTTT. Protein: CASSLQETEAFF.

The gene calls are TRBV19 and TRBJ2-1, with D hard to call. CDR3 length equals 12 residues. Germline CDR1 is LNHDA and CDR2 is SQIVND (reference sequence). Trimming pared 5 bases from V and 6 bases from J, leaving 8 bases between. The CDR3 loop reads CASSARVNEQFF. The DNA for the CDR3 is TGTGCCAGTAGTGCCCGGGTCAATGAGCAGTTCTTC.

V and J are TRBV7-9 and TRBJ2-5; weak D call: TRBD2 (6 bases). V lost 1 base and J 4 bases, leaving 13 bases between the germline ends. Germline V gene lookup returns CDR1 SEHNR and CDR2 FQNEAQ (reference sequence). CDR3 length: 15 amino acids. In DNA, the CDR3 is TGTGCCAGCAGCTTAGTTGCGGGAAGGTTAGAGACCCAGTACTTC. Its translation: CASSLVAGRLETQYF.

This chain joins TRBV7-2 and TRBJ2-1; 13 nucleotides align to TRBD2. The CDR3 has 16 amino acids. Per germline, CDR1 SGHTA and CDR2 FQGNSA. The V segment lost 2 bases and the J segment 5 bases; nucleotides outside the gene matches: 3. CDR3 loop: CASSLRLAGGHNEQFF. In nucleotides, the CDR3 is TGTGCCAGCAGCTTACGACTAGCGGGAGGCCACAATGAGCAGTTCTTC.

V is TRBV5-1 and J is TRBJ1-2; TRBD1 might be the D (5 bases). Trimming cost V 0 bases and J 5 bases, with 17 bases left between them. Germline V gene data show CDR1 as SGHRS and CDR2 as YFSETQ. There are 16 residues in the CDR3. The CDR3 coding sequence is TGCGCCAGCAGCTTGGCAGGAGGGCAGGGACTTTATGGCTACACCTTC. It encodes CASSLAGGQGLYGYTF.

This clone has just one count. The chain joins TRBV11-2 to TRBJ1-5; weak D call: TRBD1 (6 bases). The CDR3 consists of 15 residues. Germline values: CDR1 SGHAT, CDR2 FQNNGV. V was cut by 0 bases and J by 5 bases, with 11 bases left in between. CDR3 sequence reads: CASSLDGEGDQPQHF. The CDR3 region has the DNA TGTGCCAGCAGCTTAGATGGGGAGGGGGATCAGCCCCAGCATTTT. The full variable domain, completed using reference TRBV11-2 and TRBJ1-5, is EAGVAQSPRYKIIEKRQSVAFWCNPISGHATLYWYQQILGQGPKLLIQFQNNGVVDDSQLPKDRFSAERLKGVDSTLKIQPAKLEDSAVYLCASSLDGEGDQPQHFGDGTRLSIL.

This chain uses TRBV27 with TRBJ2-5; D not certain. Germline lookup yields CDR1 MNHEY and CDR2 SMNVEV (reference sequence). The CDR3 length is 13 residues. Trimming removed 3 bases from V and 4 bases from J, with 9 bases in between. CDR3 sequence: CASSLAARETQYF. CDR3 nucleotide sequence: TGTGCCAGCAGTTTGGCAGCACGAGAGACCCAGTACTTC.

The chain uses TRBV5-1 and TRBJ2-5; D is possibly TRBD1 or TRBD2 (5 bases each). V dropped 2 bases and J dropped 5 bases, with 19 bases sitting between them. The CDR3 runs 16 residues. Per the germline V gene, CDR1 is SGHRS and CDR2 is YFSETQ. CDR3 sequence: CASSFETGTVRETQYF. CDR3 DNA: TGCGCCAGCAGCTTTGAAACCGGGACGGTGAGGGAGACCCAGTACTTC.

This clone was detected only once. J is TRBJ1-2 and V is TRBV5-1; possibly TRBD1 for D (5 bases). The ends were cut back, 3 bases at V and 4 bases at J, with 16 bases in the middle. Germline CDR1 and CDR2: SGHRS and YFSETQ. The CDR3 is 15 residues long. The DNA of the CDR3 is TGCGCCAGCAGCTCCCGGGGCCTCGAGGGCTATGGCTACACCTTC. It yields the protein CASSSRGLEGYGYTF.

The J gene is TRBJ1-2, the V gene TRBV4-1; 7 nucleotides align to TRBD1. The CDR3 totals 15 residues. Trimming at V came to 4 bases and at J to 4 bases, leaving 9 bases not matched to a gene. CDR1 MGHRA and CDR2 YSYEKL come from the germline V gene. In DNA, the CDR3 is TGCGCCAGCAGCCGCGCCGGGACAGAACCCTATGGCTACACCTTC. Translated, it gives CASSRAGTEPYGYTF.

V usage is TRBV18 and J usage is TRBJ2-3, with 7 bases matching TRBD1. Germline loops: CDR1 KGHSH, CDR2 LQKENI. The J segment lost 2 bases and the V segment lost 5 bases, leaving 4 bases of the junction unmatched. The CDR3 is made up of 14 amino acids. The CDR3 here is CASSWDSSTDTQYF. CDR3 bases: TGTGCCAGCTCATGGGACAGTTCCACAGATACGCAGTATTTT.

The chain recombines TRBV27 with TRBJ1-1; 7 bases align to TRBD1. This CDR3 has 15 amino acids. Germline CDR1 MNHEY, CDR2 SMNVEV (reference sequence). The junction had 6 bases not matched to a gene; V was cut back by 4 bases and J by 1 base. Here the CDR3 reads CASSSNRGGNTEAFF. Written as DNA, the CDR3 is TGTGCCAGCAGTTCCAACAGGGGTGGGAACACTGAAGCTTTCTTT.

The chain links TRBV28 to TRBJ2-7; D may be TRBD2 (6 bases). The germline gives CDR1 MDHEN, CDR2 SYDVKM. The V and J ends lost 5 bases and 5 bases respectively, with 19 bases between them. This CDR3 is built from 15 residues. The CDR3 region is CASSPTELGRNEQYF. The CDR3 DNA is TGTGCCAGCAGTCCGACGGAGCTCGGGAGAAACGAGCAGTACTTC.

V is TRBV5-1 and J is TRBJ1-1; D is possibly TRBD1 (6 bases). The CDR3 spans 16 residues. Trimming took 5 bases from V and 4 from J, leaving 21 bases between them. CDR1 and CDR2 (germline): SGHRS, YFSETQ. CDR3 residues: CASSGQLSPRATEAFF. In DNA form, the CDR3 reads TGCGCCAGCAGTGGACAGCTATCCCCCCGCGCCACTGAAGCTTTCTTT.

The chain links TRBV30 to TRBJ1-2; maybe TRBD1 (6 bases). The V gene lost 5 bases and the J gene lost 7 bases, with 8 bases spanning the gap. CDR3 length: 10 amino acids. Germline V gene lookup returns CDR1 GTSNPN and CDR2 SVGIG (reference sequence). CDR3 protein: CAWGGPGYTF. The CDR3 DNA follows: TGTGCCTGGGGGGGCCCTGGCTACACCTTC.

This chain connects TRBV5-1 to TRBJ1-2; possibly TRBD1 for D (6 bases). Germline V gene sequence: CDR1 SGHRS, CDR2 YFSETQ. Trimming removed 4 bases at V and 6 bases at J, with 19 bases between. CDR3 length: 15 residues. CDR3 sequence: CASSRGQPAEDGYTF. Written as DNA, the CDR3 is TGCGCCAGCAGCCGAGGACAGCCCGCGGAGGATGGCTACACCTTC.

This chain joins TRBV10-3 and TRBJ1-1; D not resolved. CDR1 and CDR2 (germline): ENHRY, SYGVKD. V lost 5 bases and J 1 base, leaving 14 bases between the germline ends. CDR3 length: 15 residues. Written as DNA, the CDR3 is TGTGCCATCAGTCGGGGAGGGCCGTCGAACACTGAAGCTTTCTTT. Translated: CAISRGGPSNTEAFF.

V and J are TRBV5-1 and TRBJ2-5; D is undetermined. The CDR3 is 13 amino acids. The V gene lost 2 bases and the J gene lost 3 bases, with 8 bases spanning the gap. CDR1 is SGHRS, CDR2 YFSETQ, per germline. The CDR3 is CASSFRTEETQYF. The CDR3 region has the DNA TGCGCCAGCAGCTTTAGAACAGAAGAGACCCAGTACTTC.